The clone carrying this T cell receptor (beta chain) was recorded many times. Its target is unknown. Each CDR3 protein gets one entry after TCRdb re-called the reads with MiXCR. The sample includes almost 550,000 distinct CDR3 sequences, approximately 15% of them seen just once. This specimen comes from a study of T cell repertoires in cytomegalovirus infection. In the study overall: Based on public TCR beta signatures, there were indications of CMV infection and of a matching HLA type. Notes on the study in general: Cumulative frequency (of public TCR beta family members) identified carriers of CMV plus the relevant HLA. HLA-C-restricted CMV-specific TCR beta clonotypes were dominant in the ex vivo response.

The CDR3 spans 13 residues. The J segment lost 0 bases and the V segment lost 8 bases, leaving 3 bases of the junction unmatched. Germline values: CDR1 MNHEY, CDR2 SMNVEV (reference sequence). The sequence was obtained from a human donor in good health (CMV status not recorded). Some clones in this sample may be carry-over from other donors' samples. The gene calls are TRBV27 and TRBJ2-5; 7 nucleotides align to TRBD2. The specimen was CD8+ T cells from PBMCs. The CDR3 protein is CASGAGNQETQYF. CDR3 nucleotide sequence: TGTGCCAGCGGAGCGGGGAACCAAGAGACCCAGTACTTC.